One and the same sample provided the 18 T cell receptor beta chains below, sequenced in a study of blood T cells in healthy people across ages. The use of a sample-barcoded 5' primer and a J-beta primer mix characterized a second PCR of 7 to 11 cycles. MiXCR, run by TCRdb on the 5' RACE reads, gives a single entry per CDR3 protein. Here the sample spans some 800,000 distinct CDR3 sequences, approximately 44% being singletons. The source material was blood. Every receptor here comes from a man aged 60 to 75 in good health.

The J gene is TRBJ1-2, the V gene TRBV11-3; D is perhaps TRBD1 (5 bases). The length of the CDR3 is 13 residues. The germline V gene has CDR1 SGHNT and CDR2 YENEEA. V dropped 1 base and J dropped 6 bases, with 9 bases sitting between them. DNA for the CDR3: TGTGCCAGCAGCTTAGTGGGGCGGAATGGCTACACCTTC. Amino acids: CASSLVGRNGYTF.

This clonotype appeared a few times. The V and J genes are TRBV5-1 and TRBJ2-7; no clear D. The CDR3 has 15 residues. The V and J ends lost 0 bases and 6 bases respectively, with 16 bases between them. CDR1 and CDR2 (germline): SGHRS, YFSETQ. CDR3 sequence reads: CASSLGWGNRAEQYF. In nucleotides, the CDR3 is TGCGCCAGCAGCTTGGGGTGGGGAAATCGGGCCGAGCAGTACTTC.

In the case of this clonotype: An end of the junction differs from the germline gene, which may be a read error. CDR3 DNA sequence: TGTGCCACCAGTGAGTCGATGGCAGGACTGACCTACGAGCAGTACTTC. It yields the protein CATSESMAGLTYEQYF. V is TRBV10-3 and J is TRBJ2-5, with D tentatively TRBD2 (5 bases). The closer fit of TRBJ2-7 to the DNA end suggests the J call may be wrong. Per the germline V gene, CDR1 is ENHRY and CDR2 is SYGVKD. The CDR3 runs to 16 residues.

This clonotype has just a few counts. The chain has TRBV14 and TRBJ2-4; D is uncertain. V was pared by 5 bases and J by 8 bases, with 10 bases between. From germline, CDR1 is SGHDN and CDR2 FVKESK. The CDR3 consists of 12 residues. The CDR3 sequence: CASSLVRDIQYF. The CDR3 DNA sequence: TGTGCCAGCAGCTTGGTGAGAGACATTCAGTACTTC.

V usage is TRBV11-2 and J usage is TRBJ1-1; D is perhaps TRBD1 (6 bases). Trimming left V 1 base short and J 5 bases short, with 11 bases between. From germline, CDR1 is SGHAT and CDR2 FQNNGV. The CDR3 is 14 residues long. The CDR3 DNA reads TGTGCCAGCAGCTTAGGACAGGCGTATACTGAAGCTTTCTTT. Its protein is CASSLGQAYTEAFF.

This clonotype appeared a few times. The chain carries TRBV6-5 and TRBJ2-7; the D gene is possibly TRBD1 (5 bases). V lost 5 bases to trimming and J lost 4 bases, with 15 bases between them. The CDR3 sequence is 14 residues long. The germline V gene has CDR1 MNHEY and CDR2 SVGAGI. This CDR3 is CASSPQATAYEQYF. Written as DNA, the CDR3 is TGTGCCAGCAGTCCCCAAGCGACAGCGTACGAGCAGTACTTC.

This clonotype was recorded only once. V usage is TRBV2 and J usage is TRBJ1-2; D perhaps matches TRBD1 (5 bases). Germline V gene data show CDR1 as SNHLY and CDR2 as FYNNEI. The CDR3 has 12 amino acids. V lost 6 bases and J lost 6, with 11 bases in between. The CDR3 nucleotides are TGTGCCAGCAGGGAACAGGAGCATGGCTACACCTTC. This codes for CASREQEHGYTF. Variable domain in full (rest from reference TRBV2 and TRBJ1-2): EPEVTQTPSHQVTQMGQEVILRCVPISNHLYFYWYRQILGQKVEFLVSFYNNEISEKSEIFDDQFSVERPDGSNFTLKIRSTKLEDSAMYFCASREQEHGYTFGSGTRLTVV.

The rearrangement uses TRBV6-2 or TRBV6-3 and TRBJ2-5; D is perhaps TRBD1 or TRBD2 (6 bases each). The better agreement between TRBJ2-7 and the DNA end casts doubt on the J call. Germline V gene sequence: CDR1 MNHEY, CDR2 SVGEGT. The CDR3 has 13 residues. This CDR3 is CASSYRGEYEQYF. The CDR3 coding sequence is TGTGCCAGCAGTTACAGGGGGGAATACGAGCAGTACTTC.

The V call is TRBV9, the J call TRBJ1-1; D remains ambiguous. Germline CDR1 and CDR2: SGDLS and YYNGEE. Deletions cut 0 bases from V and 5 bases from J, with 8 bases between. The CDR3 totals 13 residues. In DNA, the CDR3 is TGTGCCAGCAGCGTAGGCGGGAAAACTGAAGCTTTCTTT. Amino acids: CASSVGGKTEAFF.

This clonotype was detected a few times. The chain combines TRBV5-1 with TRBJ1-2, with 9 bases identical to TRBD1. The junction had 4 bases not matched to a gene; V was cut back by 4 bases and J by 6 bases. The CDR3 extends over 13 amino acids. CDR1 and CDR2 (germline): SGHRS, YFSETQ. CDR3 sequence reads: CASSEGQGHGYTF. In DNA, the CDR3 is TGCGCCAGCAGCGAGGGACAGGGACATGGCTACACCTTC.

This clonotype was counted ten times or more. The J gene is TRBJ2-7, the V gene TRBV4-1, with 9 bases matching TRBD2. CDR3 length: 17 amino acids. Germline loops: CDR1 MGHRA, CDR2 YSYEKL. V lost 4 bases to trimming and J lost 0 bases; unmatched junction nucleotides: 10. The CDR3 region is CASSPQPLAGSSYEQYF. CDR3 in DNA: TGCGCCAGCAGCCCTCAACCGCTAGCGGGGAGCTCCTACGAGCAGTACTTC.

The J gene is TRBJ1-2, the V gene TRBV7-6; 7 positions match TRBD1. The ends lost 2 bases at V and 2 bases at J; junction bases unmatched: 20. This CDR3 region has 20 residues. Germline-derived CDR1 and CDR2 are SGHVS and FNYEAQ. The CDR3, as DNA: TGTGCCAGCAGCTTAAATCCCCCGTCGGACAGGAGACGACTAAACTATGGCTACACCTTC. Amino acid sequence: CASSLNPPSDRRRLNYGYTF.

This clonotype was detected a few times. The J gene is TRBJ2-7, the V gene TRBV4-1; TRBD2 agrees at 12 bases. The CDR3 totals 17 residues. Germline loops: CDR1 MGHRA, CDR2 YSYEKL. V shed 1 base and J 1 base; nucleotides not matched to a gene: 5. The chain's CDR3 is CASSQAELAGGSYEQYF. CDR3 nucleotide sequence: TGCGCCAGCAGCCAAGCGGAACTAGCGGGGGGATCCTACGAGCAGTACTTC.

This clonotype was observed a handful of times. V and J are TRBV10-3 and TRBJ1-6; D gene unclear. Trimming shortened V by 6 bases and J by 6 bases, and 12 bases separated the two germline ends. CDR3 length: 14 residues. From germline, CDR1 is ENHRY and CDR2 SYGVKD. The CDR3 nucleotides are TGTGCCATCAGCAGAGGACCGAGTAATTCACCCCTCCACTTT. Its protein product is CAISRGPSNSPLHF.

The V and J genes are TRBV19 and TRBJ2-3, with a tentative D call TRBD2 (7 bases). The V end was cut by 10 bases, the J end by 4 bases, with 18 bases between. CDR1 and CDR2 from the germline V gene are LNHDA and SQIVND (reference sequence). This CDR3 region has 14 residues. DNA for the CDR3: TGTGCCACCTCGATAGGGGGGGTCGCAGATACGCAGTATTTT. Translating gives CATSIGGVADTQYF.

V is TRBV7-9 and J is TRBJ1-1; D is undetermined. From germline, CDR1 is SEHNR and CDR2 FQNEAQ (reference sequence). The CDR3 runs to 15 residues. V was pared by 5 bases and J by 0 bases, with 13 bases between. The CDR3 DNA follows: TGTGCCAGCAGCCGGGAGAGTACAGTGAACACTGAAGCTTTCTTT. Translated, it gives CASSRESTVNTEAFF.

This chain links TRBV5-1 with TRBJ2-4; 11 bases line up with TRBD1. TRBJ2-7 matches the DNA end more closely, so the J call is doubtful. The CDR3 sequence is 13 residues long. The germline gives CDR1 SGHRS, CDR2 YFSETQ. This CDR3 reads CASSVGQGDEQYF. CDR3 coding DNA: TGCGCCAGCAGCGTGGGACAGGGGGACGAGCAGTACTTC.

V is TRBV5-5 and J is TRBJ1-5; 9 bases are a match to TRBD1. The junction had 11 bases not matched to a gene; V was cut back by 5 bases and J by 5 bases. The CDR3 has 16 amino acids. CDR1 and CDR2 from the germline V gene are SGHKS and YYEKEE (reference sequence). Here the CDR3 DNA reads TGTGCCAGCAGTGGTCTGACAGGGGGAATAGATCAGCCCCAGCATTTT. Translating it yields CASSGLTGGIDQPQHF.